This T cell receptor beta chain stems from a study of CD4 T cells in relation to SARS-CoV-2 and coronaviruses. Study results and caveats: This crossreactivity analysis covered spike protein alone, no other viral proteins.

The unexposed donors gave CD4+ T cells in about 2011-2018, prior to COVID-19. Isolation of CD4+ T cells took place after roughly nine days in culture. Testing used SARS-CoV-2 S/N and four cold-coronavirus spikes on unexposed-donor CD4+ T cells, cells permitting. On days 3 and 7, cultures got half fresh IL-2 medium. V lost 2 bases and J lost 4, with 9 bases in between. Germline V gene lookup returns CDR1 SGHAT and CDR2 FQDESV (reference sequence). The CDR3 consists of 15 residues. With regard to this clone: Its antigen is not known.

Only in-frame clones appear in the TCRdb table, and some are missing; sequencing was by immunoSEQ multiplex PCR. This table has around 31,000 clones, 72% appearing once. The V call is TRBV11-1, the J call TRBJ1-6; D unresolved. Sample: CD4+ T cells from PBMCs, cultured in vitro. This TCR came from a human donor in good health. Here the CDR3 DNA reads TGTGCCAGCAGCTTATCCTCTCTTTATAATTCACCCCTCCACTTT. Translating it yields CASSLSSLYNSPLHF.